Shown below are 10 T cell receptor beta chains from a single sample sequenced in a study of T cell responses to AZD1222 COVID-19 vaccine. Produced via immunoSEQ multiplex PCR; TCRdb's table is partial and in-frame only. Among around 85,000 clones listed, about 86% were seen once. Here the sequenced sample was peripheral blood, taken on day 0 of AZD1222 vaccination. All receptors come from an adult in good health.

The gene calls are TRBV5-1 and TRBJ2-7; D unclear. Trimming stripped 1 base from V and 1 base from J, with 6 bases between. The CDR3 spans 13 residues. Germline V gene lookup returns CDR1 SGHRS and CDR2 YFSETQ. The CDR3 protein is CASSLMASYEQYF. The CDR3 bases are TGCGCCAGCAGCTTGATGGCGTCCTACGAGCAGTACTTC.

CDR3 region: CSVEGPGRDYGYTF. In DNA, the CDR3 is TGCAGCGTTGAAGGTCCAGGGCGGGACTATGGCTACACCTTC. The V gene is TRBV29-1, the J gene TRBJ1-2, with D possibly TRBD1 on 5 matching bases. This CDR3 spans 14 amino acids. CDR1 SQVTM and CDR2 ANQGSEA come from the germline V gene. V was clipped by 1 base and J by 3 bases, with 12 bases between them.

This chain links TRBV3-1 (or the pseudogene TRBV3-2) with TRBJ2-1; D possibly matches TRBD1 or TRBD2 (6 bases each). CDR1 and CDR2 (germline): LGHDT, YNNKEL (reference sequence). Trimming left V 3 bases short and J 5 bases short, with 17 bases between. This CDR3 spans 16 amino acids. CDR3 sequence reads: CASSHLVRGDNNEQFF. The CDR3 nucleotides are TGTGCCAGCAGCCATCTGGTAAGGGGGGACAACAATGAGCAGTTCTTC.

J is TRBJ1-4 and V is TRBV18; weak D call: TRBD1 (5 bases). With 2 bases removed from V and 3 bases from J, the gap between germline ends came to 10 bases. The CDR3 sequence is 15 residues long. The germline V gene has CDR1 KGHSH and CDR2 LQKENI. CDR3 region: CASSPNRTPNEKLFF. Here the CDR3 DNA reads TGTGCCAGCTCACCAAACAGGACACCTAATGAAAAACTGTTTTTT.

This chain links TRBV7-9 with TRBJ1-6; possibly TRBD1 for D (5 bases). CDR1 and CDR2 (germline): SEHNR, FQNEAQ (reference sequence). Trimming pared 6 bases from V and 0 bases from J, leaving 9 bases between. The CDR3 is made up of 15 amino acids. The CDR3 nucleotides are TGTGCCAGCAGTCCGGACATCTCCTATAATTCACCCCTCCACTTT. It encodes CASSPDISYNSPLHF. The whole variable domain, filled in from reference TRBV7-9 and TRBJ1-6, reads DTGVSQNPRHKITKRGQNVTFRCDPISEHNRLYWYRQTLGQGPEFLTYFQNEAQLEKSRLLSDRFSAERPKGSFSTLEIQRTEQGDSAMYLCASSPDISYNSPLHFGNGTRLTVT.

J is TRBJ2-3 and V is TRBV5-4, with D possibly being TRBD2 (7 bases). Germline V gene data show CDR1 as SGHNT and CDR2 as YYREEE (reference sequence). The CDR3 has 17 amino acids. V was trimmed by 0 bases and J by 8 bases, leaving 22 bases between them. The CDR3 DNA is TGTGCCAGCAGCTTGGCCTCGGGGGCGGGAGCCCAGATTACGCAGTATTTT. This codes for CASSLASGAGAQITQYF.

The J gene is TRBJ2-2, the V gene TRBV7-9; no clear D. V gave up 8 bases and J gave up 6 bases, with 7 bases separating them. This CDR3 region has 11 residues. In germline, CDR1 is SEHNR, CDR2 FQNEAQ (reference sequence). The CDR3 coding sequence is TGTGCCAGCGGTTGGCCCGGGGAGCTGTTTTTT. Translated, it gives CASGWPGELFF.

Worth noting for this clone: The junction does not match germline at one end; this may be a read error. This chain uses TRBV5-5 with TRBJ1-5; the D gene is possibly TRBD1 (6 bases). Germline V gene lookup returns CDR1 SGHKS and CDR2 YYEKEE (reference sequence). This CDR3 spans 16 amino acids. The CDR3 reads CASSLVPGVHNQSQHF. The CDR3, as DNA: TGTGCCAGCAGCTTGGTTCCAGGGGTACACAATCAGTCCCAGCATTTT.

V usage is TRBV29-1 and J usage is TRBJ2-4; TRBD2 is a possible D gene (7 bases). The CDR3 length is 13 residues. V lost 7 bases and J 3 bases, leaving 13 bases between the germline ends. Germline V gene lookup returns CDR1 SQVTM and CDR2 ANQGSEA. The CDR3 nucleotides read TGCAGCGCAAACAGGGAGGGCAAAAACATTCAGTACTTC. Translation gives CSANREGKNIQYF.

This chain uses TRBV18 with TRBJ2-7; D is unclear. The CDR3 spans 14 residues. The V end was cut by 3 bases, the J end by 0 bases, with 9 bases between. Germline lookup yields CDR1 KGHSH and CDR2 LQKENI. The CDR3, as DNA: TGTGCCAGCTCACCTGCGGCCCCCTCCTACGAGCAGTACTTC. Its protein is CASSPAAPSYEQYF.